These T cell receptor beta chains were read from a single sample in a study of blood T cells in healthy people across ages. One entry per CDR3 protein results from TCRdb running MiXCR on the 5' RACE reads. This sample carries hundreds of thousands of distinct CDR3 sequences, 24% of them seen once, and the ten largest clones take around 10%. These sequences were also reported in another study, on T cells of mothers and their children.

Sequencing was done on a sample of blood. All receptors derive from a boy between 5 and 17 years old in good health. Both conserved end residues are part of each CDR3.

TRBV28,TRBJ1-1,CASSPHGQEAFF
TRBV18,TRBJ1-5,CASSPSREGQPQHF
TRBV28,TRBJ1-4,CASSFHRAVGEKLFF
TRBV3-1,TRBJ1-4,CASSQMTGSGEKLFF
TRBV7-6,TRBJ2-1,CASSDPGQGFYNEQFF
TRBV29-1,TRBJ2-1,CSVEDWGLAVSNEQFF
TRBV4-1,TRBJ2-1,CASSLPDGRGGGAEQFF
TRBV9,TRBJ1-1,CASSGRDSRTEAFF
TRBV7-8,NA,CASSLLRLKGDEQFF
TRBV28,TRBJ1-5,CASRTGGISAQHF
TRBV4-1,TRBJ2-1,CASSQGLLSNEQFF
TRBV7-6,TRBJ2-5,CASSPQGYLQETQYF
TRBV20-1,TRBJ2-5,CSARDAAQTQYF
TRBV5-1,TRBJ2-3,CASSSLSGGAQDTQYF
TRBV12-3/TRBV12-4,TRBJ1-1,CASTPTGTGANTEAFF
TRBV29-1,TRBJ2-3,CSVRGGTDTQYF
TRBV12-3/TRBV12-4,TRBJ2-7,CASRPGIRHEQYF
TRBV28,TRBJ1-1,CASRLRSGGITEAFF
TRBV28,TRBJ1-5,CASSLGVGISNQPQHF
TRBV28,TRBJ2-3,CASSGTSGIGVTDTDTQYF
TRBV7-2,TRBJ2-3,CASSLRPAGGQDMQYF
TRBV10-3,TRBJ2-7,CAIRGQGATHEQYF
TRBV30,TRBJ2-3,CAWSVGARSDTQYF
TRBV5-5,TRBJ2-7,CASSFAGAYEQYF
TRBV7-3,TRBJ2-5,CASSSPGTEGETQYF
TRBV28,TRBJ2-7,CASSLFGRTYEQYF
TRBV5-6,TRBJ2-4,CASNRGTSGPLAKNIQYF
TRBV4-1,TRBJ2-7,CASSHLLSLNYEQYF
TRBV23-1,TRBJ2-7,CAMNGKQYF
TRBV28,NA,CASSGRGEQYF
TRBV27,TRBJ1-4,CASSLKGHQNEKLFF
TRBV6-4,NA,CASSAMVVNPWWSEQFF
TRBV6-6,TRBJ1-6,CASSYSTRGKGSPLHF
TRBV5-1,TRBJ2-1,CASSLGLNPYNEQFF
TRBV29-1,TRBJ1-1,CSVQGLTVLNPEAFF
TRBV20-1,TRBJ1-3,CSAARDRGRTGNTIYF
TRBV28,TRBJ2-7,CASSLWVQTGGPYEQYF
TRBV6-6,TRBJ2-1,CASAGTRGNEQFF
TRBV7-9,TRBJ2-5,CASSSRFGDQYF
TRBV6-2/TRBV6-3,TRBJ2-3,CASSHPRRGTDTQYF
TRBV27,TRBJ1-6,CASSLQGDSSPLHF